This entry is about one T cell receptor (beta chain). Its antigen is undetermined. These data belong to a study of T cells in Graves' hyperthyroidism and ophthalmopathy. TCR beta CDR3 region amplification was performed from RNA transcripts. HTBI primers were employed in a first-round RT-PCR of the TCR CDR3. TCRdb re-derived calls from the multiplex PCR reads in MiXCR, one entry per CDR3 protein. The sample shows hundreds of thousands of distinct CDR3 sequences, around 38% of them seen only once. The CDR3 spans 16 residues. CDR1 and CDR2 from the germline V gene are SGHTA and FQGTGA. V lost 5 bases, J lost 0 bases, and 11 bases lay in between. Findings and limits, study-wide: Also found in blood were most expanded thyroid clonotypes above 0.001.

This TCR was sampled from a man younger than 30 with Graves' hyperthyroidism. This chain uses TRBV7-3 with TRBJ2-6; the D is unclear. The sample comprised blood. In DNA, the CDR3 is TGTGCCAGCAGCCAAGGGTCCCACTCTGGGGCCAACGTCCTGACTTTC. Its protein is CASSQGSHSGANVLTF.